Here is one T cell receptor (beta chain) with its context. What antigen it recognizes has not been identified. No base quality values were provided; no much bigger clone lies one nucleotide off. The receptor library was made with the immunoSEQ multiplex PCR assay. For most patients, genomic DNA was isolated with the Qiagen DNeasy Blood and Tissue Kit and sent frozen to Adaptive Biotechnologies for TCR sequencing. For most patients, genomic DNA was subjected to high-throughput TCR-beta CDR3 sequencing by Adaptive Biotechnologies. From the authors' description of their analysis: Adaptive's ImmunoSEQ software supplied the TCR sequencing data for approximately 18 patients, while MiXCR and VDJtools were used to process three other patients. To correct CD4 versus CD8 sorting errors, sequences present in both subsets at a frequency ratio below 5:1 were removed. CDR3 nucleotide sequences shared between donor and recipient were removed because their origin could not be assigned. To count as alloreactive, a clone needed at least 2-fold expansion over unstimulated cells and a minimum CFSE-low frequency of 0.002% (template counts) or 0.001% (read counts). A clone was considered mappable if detected in the sequenced pre-transplant spleen, lymph node, or MLR CFSE-low populations of the donor or recipient. The cumulative frequency of alloreactive clones was calculated as a percentage of all sequences, weighted by copy number. This immuneACCESS table, as held by TCRdb, lists in-frame sequences with V and J called but not all clones. Of the missing ones, under half trace to an unresolved V gene in checked studies; the others have no known cause. V, J and clone size reflect that table, while D and trimming were determined from the DNA. The sample table records 90,000 to 120,000 clones; roughly 87% of these occur just once. The ten top clones hold about 0.75% of the sample.

This entry comes from a study of graft-versus-host responses after intestinal transplantation (dated by TCRdb to the early 2020s). For context, the study as a whole: Multivisceral, liver-intestinal, or isolated intestinal transplants were received by the recipients. All recipients received anti-thymocyte globulin induction followed by maintenance tacrolimus and steroids for approximately 3 years. After intestinal transplantation, graft-versus-host and host-versus-graft alloreactive T cell clones in the graft, circulation and bone marrow were tracked using bulk TCR-beta CDR3 sequencing. To identify alloreactive clones, pre-transplant mixed lymphocyte reaction products were sequenced and compared with unstimulated pre-transplant donor and recipient T cells. The cohort enrolled around 25 intestinal transplant recipients including one retransplant, and a few patients lacking pretransplant specimens were excluded. Donor T cell macrochimerism was defined as a peak of at least 4% donor T cells among recipient peripheral blood mononuclear cells. Rather than going through the commercial service, samples from a few later patients were sequenced in-house on an Illumina MiSeq and processed with MiXCR. Findings and caveats that apply to the study as a whole: High GvH to HvG T cell clonal ratios were observed in the allografts of patients with donor T cell macrochimerism. Early after transplant, peak levels of circulating GvH clones were associated with declines in HvG clones. GvH clones were found in recipient bone marrow, and some of the GvH clones appeared earlier in ileal mucosa or blood, which is consistent with an intestinal mucosal origin. The relatively low number and heterogeneity of intestinal transplant patients limited the conclusions.

The label giving this sample's time point can be read as: cells obtained before transplantation from donor or recipient. CD3+CD4+ and CD3+CD8+ populations were FACS-sorted from unstimulated pre-transplant donor and recipient cells taken from spleen or lymph nodes. V sheds 1 base and J sheds 2 bases, leaving 12 bases between their ends. Reading from cysteine to phenylalanine, the CDR3 counts 15 amino acids. CDR3 DNA only is kept here, 45 bases in frame from base 1. From a lookup of the germline V gene, CDR1 and CDR2 are SGHRS and YFSETQ. This clonotype was sampled from a human donor who was the organ donor for an intestinal transplant. The V and J genes are TRBV5-1 and TRBJ2-5; TRBD1 might be the D gene, on 6 matching bases. This sample comprised unstimulated CD4+ T cells sorted from spleen or lymph node cells, obtained before transplant. DNA sequence: TGCGCCAGCAGCTTGCGGACAGCCGATCAAGAGACCCAGTACTTC. It is translated as CASSLRTADQETQYF.